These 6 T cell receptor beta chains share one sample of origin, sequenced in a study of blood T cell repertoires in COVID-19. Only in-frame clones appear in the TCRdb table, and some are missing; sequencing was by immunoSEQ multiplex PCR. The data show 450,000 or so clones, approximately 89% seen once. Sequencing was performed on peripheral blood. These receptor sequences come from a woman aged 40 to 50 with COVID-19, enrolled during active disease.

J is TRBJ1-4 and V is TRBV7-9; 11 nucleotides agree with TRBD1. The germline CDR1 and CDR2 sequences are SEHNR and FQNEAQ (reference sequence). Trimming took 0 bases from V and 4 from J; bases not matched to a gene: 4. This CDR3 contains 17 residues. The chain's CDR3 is CASSLARDRGGNEKLFF. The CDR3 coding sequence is TGTGCCAGCAGCTTAGCCCGGGACAGGGGGGGTAATGAAAAACTGTTTTTT.

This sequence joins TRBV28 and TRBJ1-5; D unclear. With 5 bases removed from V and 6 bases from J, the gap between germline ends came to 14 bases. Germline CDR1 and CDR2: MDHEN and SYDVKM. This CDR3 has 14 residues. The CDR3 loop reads CASSRLVLGQPQHF. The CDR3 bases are TGTGCCAGCAGTCGCCTGGTCCTCGGTCAGCCCCAGCATTTT.

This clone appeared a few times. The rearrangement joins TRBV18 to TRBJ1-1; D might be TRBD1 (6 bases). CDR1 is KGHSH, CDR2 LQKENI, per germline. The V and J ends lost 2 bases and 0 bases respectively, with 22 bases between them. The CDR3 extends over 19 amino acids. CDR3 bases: TGTGCCAGCTCACCAATTCAAATAGACCCCAGGGGCCTGAACACTGAAGCTTTCTTT. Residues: CASSPIQIDPRGLNTEAFF.

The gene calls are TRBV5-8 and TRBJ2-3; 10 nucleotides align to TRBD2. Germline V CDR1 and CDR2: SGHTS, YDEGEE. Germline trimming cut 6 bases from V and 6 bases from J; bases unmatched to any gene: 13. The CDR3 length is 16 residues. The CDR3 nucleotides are TGTGCCAGCATGTCTCGGATAGCGGGGGGCCGGGATACGCAGTATTTT. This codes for CASMSRIAGGRDTQYF.

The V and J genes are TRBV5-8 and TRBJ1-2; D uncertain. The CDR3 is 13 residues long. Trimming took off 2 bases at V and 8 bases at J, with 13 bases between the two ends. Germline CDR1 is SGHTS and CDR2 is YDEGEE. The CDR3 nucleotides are TGTGCCAGCAGCTTCGACGGACTTGGCGGCTACACCTTC. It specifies CASSFDGLGGYTF.

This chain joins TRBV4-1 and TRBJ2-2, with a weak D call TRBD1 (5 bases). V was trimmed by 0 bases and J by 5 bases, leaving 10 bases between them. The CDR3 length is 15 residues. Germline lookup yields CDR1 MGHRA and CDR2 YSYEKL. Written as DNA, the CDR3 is TGCGCCAGCAGCCAAGAACCAGGGATGACCGGGGAGCTGTTTTTT. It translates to CASSQEPGMTGELFF.